The entry that follows covers one TCR beta chain sequence. The antigen it recognizes is unknown. Per-base quality was not reported, and no clone a single base away is much larger than it. Graves' hyperthyroidism was defined as stable when no progression to ophthalmopathy occurred over 18 months of follow-up. The hyperthyroidism patients were between 18 and 65 years old and newly diagnosed, with a disease duration of less than 2 months. Exclusion was applied to patients with uncontrolled infections, other autoimmune diseases, pregnancy or lactation. Clinical symptoms, serum thyroxine and TRAb, thyroid ultrasound, and orbital computed tomography formed the basis for the diagnoses. PBMCs were separated from over 9 ml of fresh peripheral blood using Ficoll-Paque density gradient centrifugation. Total RNA was extracted using Trizol reagent, and RNA quality was assessed on an Agilent 2100 Bioanalyzer. The data derive from a study of T cells in Graves' hyperthyroidism and ophthalmopathy (dated by TCRdb to the late 2010s). Broadly, across the study: Peripheral blood samples were taken at initial diagnosis, before any treatment was given. Following sampling, methimazole starting at 30 mg daily was given to hyperthyroidism patients, and high-dose intravenous methylprednisolone was given to ophthalmopathy patients. The paper describes TCR Vbeta CDR3 sequencing of 130 to 150 peripheral blood samples, made up of 40 to 45 ophthalmopathy patients, roughly 80 hyperthyroidism patients and roughly 17 progressor patients. A discovery cohort of about a hundred patients, roughly 40 with Graves' ophthalmopathy and 55 to 65 with stable Graves' hyperthyroidism, was used to find distinguishing TCR V-J signatures. Prospective prediction of ophthalmopathy was tested in an independent validation cohort of about 19 hyperthyroidism patients and 17 patients who later progressed to ophthalmopathy. The 75 to 100 discovery patients were divided at random into training and test sets in a 7:3 ratio. In addition, the study compared T-cell repertoires in thyroid tissue and in blood from five or six Graves' hyperthyroidism patients. Study-level results and caveats: Sample size was not statistically predetermined, and investigators were not blinded to group allocation. Most expanded thyroid clonotypes (frequency above 0.001) were also detected in blood, suggesting blood repertoires may reflect thyroid immune responses. A model built on a 13 V-J signature distinguished ophthalmopathy from stable hyperthyroidism, reaching around 87% sensitivity and around 81% specificity in cross-validation and 80%/75% in testing. In validation, progression to ophthalmopathy was predicted by the model with around 70% sensitivity and roughly 72% specificity, a median of approximately 6.5 months before onset.

Measured from the cysteine to the phenylalanine, the CDR3 is 11 residues long. Just CDR3 DNA is preserved here, 33 bases in frame from base 1. V is shortened by 5 bases, J by 8 bases, and the region joining them spans 10 bases. The TCR beta CDR3 regions were amplified from RNA transcripts. A first-round RT-PCR of the TCR CDR3 used the HTBI primer set with the Qiagen OneStep RT-PCR kit. Libraries were constructed in a second round of multiplex PCR, after which size selection and purification were performed. Sequencing of the libraries was done on an Illumina HiSeq2000 using paired-end 100 bp reads. Processing in the source paper ran as follows. SOAPnuke was used to process the raw data, removing reads that contained adapters or uncalled bases, had a mean Phred below 15, or lacked an exact match to the constant primer or identifier. COPE v1.2.5 was used to merge the high-quality paired reads, and each unique nucleotide sequence was defined as a clonotype. MiTCR v1.1 was used to align clonotypes to the IMGT TRBV, TRBD and TRBJ reference segments. The analysis was restricted to V-J combinations with a frequency above 0.0001, which together covered roughly 99% of the repertoires. The TCS score was defined as F50 (clonal expansion) divided by E x V (chaos), with BLOSUM62-based TCRdist calculated between CDR3 peptides within each V-J. Welch's t-statistics and random forest reduced roughly 530 V-J features to about 12, which were used in a naive Bayes classifier (R e1071). TCRdb itself trimmed the public reads at Q25 with fastp, ran MiXCR and retained productive beta chains. Records with the same CDR3 protein are collapsed into one entry carrying the most frequent genes and DNA. TCRdb assigned the V and J calls; the authors' analysis was not used. The sample table shows more than 500,000 distinct CDR3 sequences, and approximately 14% are seen once. Around 13% of the sample belongs to the ten largest clones.

The sequencing input was blood. Recombination connected TRBV12-3 or TRBV12-4 to TRBJ2-7; the D gene identity is not certain. This TCR was recovered from a woman aged 40 to 55 with Graves' hyperthyroidism. The base sequence is TGTGCCAGCAGTGCCCCCGGACAGCAGTACTTC. This sequence encodes CASSAPGQQYF.